Sequencing of this TCR beta chain was carried out in a study of blood T cell repertoires in COVID-19. The overall study: Material from acute and convalescent COVID-19 was sourced from the United States, Italy and Spain. Sample material is recorded as cDNA or gDNA derived from T cells, B-cell-depleted T cells, or PBMCs.

Authors' methods: Amplification with reference gene primers provided the estimates of nucleated cell counts. Produced via immunoSEQ multiplex PCR; TCRdb's table is partial and in-frame only. V and J calls and clone size come straight from that table; D and trimming were deduced from the DNA. The table has under 300,000 clones, around 84% seen once. CDR1 is SQVTM, CDR2 ANQGSEA, per germline. V was clipped by 6 bases and J by 4 bases; unmatched bases: 11. The CDR3 runs to 15 residues. The chain has TRBV29-1 and TRBJ2-1; 8 positions agree with TRBD2. The TCR was taken from a woman aged 18-29 years with acute or convalescent COVID-19. The sequenced sample was peripheral blood. The CDR3 loop is CSVLATSVVYNEQFF. As DNA, the CDR3 is TGCAGCGTCCTTGCGACTAGCGTTGTATACAATGAGCAGTTCTTC.